Listed below are T cell receptor beta chains from one sample, sequenced in a study of cytomegalovirus exposure and HLA in healthy donors. This table comes from immunoSEQ multiplex PCR, and its TCRdb copy is limited to in-frame clones, with some not included. Here the sample spans some 130,000 clones, roughly four fifths being singletons. Sample: PBMCs. These TCRs come from a male donor in good health and CMV-seropositive. The CDR3 runs from the conserved cysteine through the conserved F or W. A D gene is named only where the DNA matches it firmly. Clone sizes are given selectively: once, few, many, or a class where the clone is expanded.

clone_size	v_call	j_call	d_call	cdr3_length	cdr3_nt	cdr3_aa
NA	TRBV6-5	TRBJ2-7	NA	15	TGTGCCAGCAGTTACTCGTCCGGACAGTCCTACGAGCAGTACTTC	CASSYSSGQSYEQYF
NA	TRBV30	TRBJ1-2	NA	13	TGTGCCTGGGTATCAACAGGGCTCGACGGCTACACCTTC	CAWVSTGLDGYTF
NA	TRBV19	TRBJ1-3	NA	15	TGTGCCAGTAGTATATCGGGACTCTCTGGAAACACCATATATTTT	CASSISGLSGNTIYF
NA	TRBV28	TRBJ1-2	NA	13	TGTGCCAGCAGTTATAACAGGGACTATGGCTACACCTTC	CASSYNRDYGYTF
NA	TRBV2	TRBJ2-7	TRBD1	15	TGTGCCAGCAGTGAACGGGACAGGAAATTTGGCGAGCAGTACTTC	CASSERDRKFGEQYF
few	TRBV7-8	TRBJ1-1	NA	16	TGTGCCAGCAGCTTGGGAAACAGGGCCGTGAACACTGAAGCTTTCTTT	CASSLGNRAVNTEAFF
NA	TRBV30	TRBJ2-5	TRBD2	15	TGTGCCTGGAGGGCACTAGCGGGAGGTGGAGAGACCCAGTACTTC	CAWRALAGGGETQYF
NA	TRBV5-6	TRBJ2-3	TRBD2	15	TGTGCCAGCAGCTGGGGACTAGCCTACACAGATACGCAGTATTTT	CASSWGLAYTDTQYF
NA	TRBV2	TRBJ2-7	TRBD1	13	TGTGCCAGCAGTGGGACAGGGACTTACGAGCAGTACTTC	CASSGTGTYEQYF
NA	TRBV6-5	TRBJ2-1	NA	15	TGTGCCAGCAGTTACGGGGGGACAGTATACAATGAGCAGTTCTTC	CASSYGGTVYNEQFF
once	TRBV4-3	TRBJ2-3	TRBD1	13	TGCGCCAGCAGCCAGGAGGACAGGGAGACGCAGTATTTT	CASSQEDRETQYF
NA	TRBV9	TRBJ2-1	TRBD2	17	TGTGCCAGCAGCGTAGCTACCCTAGCGGGAGTGTTAGATGAGCAGTTCTTC	CASSVATLAGVLDEQFF
NA	TRBV9	TRBJ2-2	TRBD1	14	TGTGCCAGCAGCGCCTTACAGGGGTCCGGGGAGCTGTTTTTT	CASSALQGSGELFF
NA	TRBV7-2	TRBJ2-3	NA	11	TGTGCCAGCAGCTTGAGGGATACGCAGTATTTT	CASSLRDTQYF
NA	TRBV6-1	TRBJ1-5	TRBD1	15	TGTGCCAGCAGTTCGACAGGGTTGGGCAATCAGCCCCAGCATTTT	CASSSTGLGNQPQHF
NA	TRBV28	TRBJ2-4	NA	16	TGTGCCAGCAGTTTAGGTGGGGAGGTGGCCAAAAACATTCAGTACTTC	CASSLGGEVAKNIQYF
NA	TRBV6-4	TRBJ2-7	NA	13	TGTGCCAGCAGTAGCCAGCGGACCTACGAGCAGTACTTC	CASSSQRTYEQYF
once	TRBV19	TRBJ1-3	NA	14	TGTGCCAGTAGCATCGCGGGGATTGGAAACACCATATATTTT	CASSIAGIGNTIYF
NA	TRBV6-5	TRBJ2-2	NA	13	TGTGCCAGCACCCCCGGGGTACCCGGGGAGCTGTTTTTT	CASTPGVPGELFF
NA	TRBV18	TRBJ2-2	NA	15	TGTGCCAGCTCACGGACCGGGACGAACACCGGGGAGCTGTTTTTT	CASSRTGTNTGELFF
NA	TRBV14	TRBJ2-3	NA	13	TGTGCCAGCAGCCCAGGGGCCCCAGATACGCAGTATTTT	CASSPGAPDTQYF
NA	TRBV10-1	TRBJ1-5	TRBD1	13	TGCGCCAGCAGGGGGACAGGGTTAGAGCCCCAGCATTTT	CASRGTGLEPQHF
NA	TRBV7-2	TRBJ2-1	TRBD1	15	TGTGCCAGCAGCTTAGAAGGACAGGGTTACAATGAGCAGTTCTTC	CASSLEGQGYNEQFF
NA	TRBV7-9	TRBJ2-7	NA	16	TGTGCCAGCAGCTCGACTACTGGGCCGTCAGGGGTTGAGCAGTACTTC	CASSSTTGPSGVEQYF
few	TRBV5-1	TRBJ1-2	TRBD1	13	TGCGCCAGCAGCTTGGGGACAGGCTATGGCTACACCTTC	CASSLGTGYGYTF
NA	TRBV27	TRBJ2-1	TRBD2	14	TGTGCCAGCAGTCTACTAGCGGGGTACAATGAGCAGTTCTTC	CASSLLAGYNEQFF
NA	TRBV5-4	TRBJ2-7	TRBD2	15	TGTGCCAGCAGCTCGGGACTAGCGGAGACCTACGAGCAGTACTTC	CASSSGLAETYEQYF
NA	TRBV4-2	TRBJ2-7	TRBD2	13	TGTGCCAGCAGCCCGGGACTAGCCTACGAGCAGTACTTC	CASSPGLAYEQYF
NA	TRBV7-9	TRBJ2-7	NA	15	TGTGCCAGCAGCGCCCGTATCGCGAACTCCTACGAGCAGTACTTC	CASSARIANSYEQYF
once	TRBV27	TRBJ2-6	NA	17	TGTGCCAGCAGTTTAACCCCACTTCGATCTGGGGCCAACGGCCTGACTTTC	CASSLTPLRSGANGLTF
NA	TRBV11-2	TRBJ2-1	TRBD2	15	TGTGCCAGCAGCTTACTAGCGGGAGGTTACAATGAGCAGTTCTTC	CASSLLAGGYNEQFF
NA	TRBV9	TRBJ2-7	NA	17	TGTGCCAGCAGCGTAGCCTTATCCCGGAGGGTGGCATACGAGCAGTACTTC	CASSVALSRRVAYEQYF
NA	TRBV7-2	TRBJ1-2	TRBD1	16	TGTGCCAGCAGCTTAGGGGGATGGACAGGGAGGAATGGCTACACCTTC	CASSLGGWTGRNGYTF
NA	TRBV5-8	TRBJ2-5	NA	15	TGTGCCAGCAGCGCCCCCGGGACTTCCCAAGAGACCCAGTACTTC	CASSAPGTSQETQYF
NA	TRBV28	TRBJ1-2	TRBD1	16	TGTGCCAGCAGTCTTTCTGGGGGACAGGGAGGGCATGGCTACACCTTC	CASSLSGGQGGHGYTF
once	TRBV29-1	TRBJ2-7	TRBD1	14	TGCAGCGTTGAGTATCCTAACAGGGGGGACGAGCAGTACTTC	CSVEYPNRGDEQYF
NA	TRBV18	TRBJ1-1	TRBD1	14	TGTGCCAGCTCACCGGGACAGGGAAGCCCTGAAGCTTTCTTT	CASSPGQGSPEAFF
NA	TRBV28	TRBJ1-2	NA	12	TGTGCCAGCAGTCCAGGTCCCCATGGCTACACCTTC	CASSPGPHGYTF
NA	TRBV28	TRBJ1-2	NA	11	TGTGCCAGCAGTTGGGGGGACGGCTACACCTTC	CASSWGDGYTF
NA	TRBV13	TRBJ2-3	TRBD2	18	TGTGCCAGCAGCCGGGGACTAGCGCTCCTCGTAGGCACAGATACGCAGTATTTT	CASSRGLALLVGTDTQYF
NA	TRBV7-6	TRBJ1-6	TRBD1	17	TGTGCCAGCAGCTCGATACCGGGACAGGGGGTTGGCTCACCCCTCCACTTT	CASSSIPGQGVGSPLHF
NA	TRBV30	TRBJ1-5	NA	14	TGTGCCTGGAGCCAACGCAGGGAGGGGCAGCCCCAGCATTTT	CAWSQRREGQPQHF
NA	TRBV19	TRBJ2-5	NA	16	TGTGCCAGTAGTATAGATCCGGGGGGCGCAGGGGAGACCCAGTACTTC	CASSIDPGGAGETQYF
NA	TRBV27	TRBJ2-3	TRBD2	13	TGTGCCAGCAGTACTAGCGGGAGGGATACGCAGTATTTT	CASSTSGRDTQYF
once	TRBV30	TRBJ2-1	TRBD2	15	TGTGCCTGGAGTGGACTAGCGGGAGTAGGCGGTGAGCAGTTCTTC	CAWSGLAGVGGEQFF
few	TRBV29-1	TRBJ2-7	TRBD1	12	TGCAGCGTTTATGACAGGGTCTACGAGCAGTACTTC	CSVYDRVYEQYF
NA	TRBV5-4	TRBJ2-5	TRBD2	14	TGTGCCAGCAGCTATATAGCGGGAGAAGAGACCCAGTACTTC	CASSYIAGEETQYF
NA	TRBV7-9	TRBJ2-2	NA	14	TGTGCCAGCAGCCCACGGAGGAACACCGGGGAGCTGTTTTTT	CASSPRRNTGELFF
few	TRBV10-3	TRBJ2-7	NA	15	TGTGCCATCAGTGGTGGGGGGTCAGGGGGTTACGAGCAGTACTTC	CAISGGGSGGYEQYF
NA	TRBV30	TRBJ1-5	NA	14	TGTGCCTGGAGCGGGGGGCGGGAAAATCAGCCCCAGCATTTT	CAWSGGRENQPQHF
NA	TRBV4-3	TRBJ2-7	NA	14	TGCGCCAGCAGCCAAGAAAATCGGGAGCGCGAGCAGTACTTC	CASSQENREREQYF
NA	TRBV18	TRBJ1-5	TRBD1	16	TGTGCCAGCTCACCATTGAGACAGGGGGCTGATCAGCCCCAGCATTTT	CASSPLRQGADQPQHF
NA	TRBV4-1	TRBJ2-7	NA	13	TGCGCCAGCAGCGGAGACGGGGGCTACGAGCAGTACTTC	CASSGDGGYEQYF
NA	TRBV6-6	TRBJ1-5	NA	15	TGTGCCAGCAGTTTCGGGACAAGAAAAAATCAGCCCCAGCATTTT	CASSFGTRKNQPQHF
NA	TRBV5-6	TRBJ2-1	NA	14	TGTGCCAGCAGCTTGTGGGCCCAGAAAAATGAGCAGCTCTTC	CASSLWAQKNEQLF
NA	TRBV7-2	TRBJ2-1	TRBD2	14	TGTGCCAGCAGCTCATCAAGACTAGCGAATGAGCAGTTCTTC	CASSSSRLANEQFF
NA	TRBV7-8	TRBJ2-3	TRBD2	16	TGTGCCAGCAGCTTAGCGTCCAGCGGGATGACAGATACGCAGTATTTT	CASSLASSGMTDTQYF